This entry lists 19 T cell receptor beta chains sequenced from one sample in a study of patients and donors after allogeneic stem cell transplantation. TCRdb independently ran MiXCR on the RT-PCR reads; one entry per CDR3 protein. The sample includes approximately 170,000 distinct CDR3 sequences, approximately 22% of them seen just once. The specimen was blood, either unsorted or a sorted T cell fraction (not recorded which). The receptors were gathered from a human donor who was either an allogeneic HSCT recipient or a stem cell or donor lymphocyte infusion donor (not recorded which). It is not recorded whose cells these are; they may come from a transplant donor.

The chain links TRBV7-9 to TRBJ1-2; D perhaps matches TRBD1 (5 bases). The ends were cut back, 5 bases at V and 4 bases at J, with 17 bases in the middle. This CDR3 spans 15 amino acids. Germline V lookup: CDR1 SEHNR, CDR2 FQNEAQ (reference sequence). CDR3: CASSLGRDASYGYTF. CDR3 in DNA: TGTGCCAGCAGCCTAGGCCGGGACGCGTCCTATGGCTACACCTTC.

This clonotype appeared a few times. V gene TRBV9 combines with J gene TRBJ2-7, with TRBD1 matching over 9 bases. The CDR3 loop spans 12 amino acids. V was clipped by 4 bases and J by 5 bases; unmatched bases: 1. CDR1 SGDLS and CDR2 YYNGEE come from the germline V gene. The chain's CDR3 is CASSRQGDEQYF. In DNA form, the CDR3 reads TGTGCCAGCAGCAGACAGGGGGACGAGCAGTACTTC.

The chain employs TRBV15 and TRBJ1-6; the match to TRBD1 covers 8 bases. Germline lookup yields CDR1 LNHNV and CDR2 YYDKDF (reference sequence). The CDR3 sequence is 14 residues long. Trimming removed 4 bases from V and 9 bases from J; junction bases left unmatched: 5. CDR3 in DNA: TGTGCCACCAGCAAAGGACAGGGATCTTCACCCCTCCACTTT. The encoded protein is CATSKGQGSSPLHF.

This clonotype showed up just a few times. The chain combines TRBV12-3 or TRBV12-4 with TRBJ1-1; 7 nucleotides agree with TRBD1. The ends lost 6 bases at V and 3 bases at J; junction bases unmatched: 7. This CDR3 has 14 amino acids. CDR3 loop: CASSRGGVDTEAFF. CDR3 bases: TGTGCCAGCAGCCGAGGGGGCGTGGACACTGAAGCTTTCTTT.

This chain connects TRBV5-1 to TRBJ2-5; TRBD1 aligns across 7 bases. V shed 1 base and J 5 bases; nucleotides not matched to a gene: 8. The CDR3 length is 15 residues. Germline assignment: CDR1 SGHRS and CDR2 YFSETQ. The CDR3, as DNA: TGCGCCAGCAGCTTGTTGGGACAGTATTCGGAGACCCAGTACTTC. It codes for CASSLLGQYSETQYF.

The chain carries TRBV11-3 and TRBJ2-1, with TRBD2 identical over 8 bases. J lost 1 base, V lost 0 bases, and 2 bases had no gene match. Germline V gene data show CDR1 as SGHNT and CDR2 as YENEEA. This CDR3 contains 16 residues. CDR3 region: CASSLEASGSYNEQFF. The CDR3 nucleotides read TGTGCCAGCAGCTTAGAAGCTAGCGGGTCCTACAATGAGCAGTTCTTC.

The chain joins TRBV7-9 to TRBJ1-1; perhaps TRBD1 as D (5 bases). Germline loops: CDR1 SEHNR, CDR2 FQNEAQ (reference sequence). V was clipped by 2 bases and J by 6 bases, with 10 bases between them. This CDR3 contains 13 residues. The CDR3 is CASSLWGAAEAFF. CDR3 DNA: TGTGCCAGCAGCTTATGGGGCGCCGCTGAAGCTTTCTTT. Drawing the rest from reference TRBV7-9 and TRBJ1-1, the complete variable domain is DTGVSQNPRHKITKRGQNVTFRCDPISEHNRLYWYRQTLGQGPEFLTYFQNEAQLEKSRLLSDRFSAERPKGSFSTLEIQRTEQGDSAMYLCASSLWGAAEAFFGQGTRLTVV.

This clonotype was detected only a few times. V usage is TRBV11-1 and J usage is TRBJ2-3; 12 bases line up with TRBD2. Germline CDR1 and CDR2: SGHAT and FQDESV (reference sequence). V dropped 5 bases and J dropped 0; count of bases not matched to a gene: 9. There are 18 residues in the CDR3. CDR3 nucleotide sequence: TGTGCCAGCAGCACGGACGGACTAGCGGGGATTAGCACAGATACGCAGTATTTT. Translation gives CASSTDGLAGISTDTQYF.

This clonotype was seen just once. The V and J genes are TRBV7-2 and TRBJ2-1, with D hard to call. V dropped 1 base and J dropped 15 bases, with 10 bases sitting between them. CDR1 SGHTA and CDR2 FQGNSA come from the germline V gene. This CDR3 is built from 11 residues. CDR3 DNA: TGTGCCAGCAGCTTAGAAGGCCCTCGGTTCTTC. This codes for CASSLEGPRFF.

The chain uses TRBV14 and TRBJ2-5, with unresolved D. The ends were cut back, 3 bases at V and 7 bases at J, with 12 bases in the middle. This CDR3 is built from 13 residues. The germline gives CDR1 SGHDN, CDR2 FVKESK. The CDR3 sequence is CASSQVLAPTQYF. As DNA, the CDR3 is TGTGCCAGCAGCCAGGTCCTCGCACCGACCCAGTACTTC. The full variable domain, in which reference TRBV14 and TRBJ2-5 provide the parts outside the CDR3, is EAGVTQFPSHSVIEKGQTVTLRCDPISGHDNLYWYRRVMGKEIKFLLHFVKESKQDESGMPNNRFLAERTGGTYSTLKVQPAELEDSGVYFCASSQVLAPTQYFGPGTRLLVL.

V is TRBV4-2 and J is TRBJ2-5; 7 bases match TRBD2. V was clipped by 0 bases and J by 2 bases; unmatched bases: 3. Germline V CDR1 and CDR2: LGHNA, YNFKEQ. The CDR3 covers 15 residues. In DNA, the CDR3 is TGTGCCAGCAGCCAAGATGGTAGCGGGCAAGAGACCCAGTACTTC. It is translated as CASSQDGSGQETQYF.

This clonotype turned up a few times. The chain uses TRBV5-1 and TRBJ2-4; no definite D call. CDR3 length equals 18 residues. V lost 4 bases and J lost 0, with 20 bases in between. Germline-derived CDR1 and CDR2 are SGHRS and YFSETQ. CDR3 nucleotide sequence: TGCGCCAGCAGCGAAGCTTCCCGGACGGCCATAGCCAAAAACATTCAGTACTTC. Protein: CASSEASRTAIAKNIQYF.

The V gene is TRBV5-1, the J gene TRBJ1-1, with 7 bases identical to TRBD1. Unmatched junction bases numbered 4, after V lost 4 bases and J lost 4 bases. CDR3 length equals 13 residues. Germline lookup yields CDR1 SGHRS and CDR2 YFSETQ. CDR3 bases: TGCGCCAGCAGCCAGGGACAGAGCACTGAAGCTTTCTTT. This codes for CASSQGQSTEAFF.

The chain is built from TRBV12-3 or TRBV12-4 and TRBJ2-5; 7 bases agree with TRBD1. Trimming took 6 bases from V and 0 from J; bases not matched to a gene: 4. CDR3 length: 14 amino acids. The CDR3 coding sequence is TGTGCCAGCAGCCAACAGGGGAACCAAGAGACCCAGTACTTC. Amino acids: CASSQQGNQETQYF.

The CDR3 region has the DNA TGCGCCAGCAGCTTGCGGCTAGCGGGAGATACCGGGGAGCTGTTTTTT. Its protein product is CASSLRLAGDTGELFF. The chain combines TRBV5-1 with TRBJ2-2; 10 positions agree with TRBD2. Germline V gives CDR1 SGHRS, CDR2 YFSETQ. Unmatched junction bases numbered 5, after V lost 1 base and J lost 5 bases. This CDR3 has 16 amino acids.

This clonotype showed up just a few times. This chain connects TRBV7-3 to TRBJ2-2; 8 bases agree with TRBD1. The CDR3 length is 16 residues. CDR1 is SGHTA and CDR2 is FQGTGA in the germline V gene. Trimming removed 4 bases from V and 0 bases from J; junction bases left unmatched: 4. The CDR3: CASSSQGVSNTGELFF. The CDR3 region has the DNA TGTGCCAGCAGCTCACAGGGGGTATCGAACACCGGGGAGCTGTTTTTT.

The chain combines TRBV29-1 with TRBJ2-7; 10 positions match TRBD1. From germline, CDR1 is SQVTM and CDR2 ANQGSEA. The trim removed 5 bases at V and 3 bases at J, leaving 4 bases unmatched. The CDR3 consists of 13 residues. DNA for the CDR3: TGCAGCGTTCCCGGGACAGGGGTCTACGAGCAGTACTTC. Protein: CSVPGTGVYEQYF.

The J gene is TRBJ2-3, the V gene TRBV10-3; 11 bases map to TRBD2. Germline V CDR1 and CDR2: ENHRY, SYGVKD. V shed 3 bases and J 3 bases; nucleotides not matched to a gene: 5. CDR3 length: 16 amino acids. The CDR3 loop reads CAISDIAGGPTDTQYF. The CDR3 nucleotides are TGTGCCATCAGTGATATAGCGGGAGGGCCTACAGATACGCAGTATTTT.

The chain recombines TRBV6-6 with TRBJ2-7; the D is unclear. The germline V gene has CDR1 MNHNY and CDR2 SVGAGI (reference sequence). The CDR3 runs to 16 residues. V lost 0 bases to trimming and J lost 4 bases, with 16 bases between them. DNA for the CDR3: TGTGCCAGCAGTTACTCGTACTACAGCGCTATATACGAGCAGTACTTC. Amino acid sequence: CASSYSYYSAIYEQYF.